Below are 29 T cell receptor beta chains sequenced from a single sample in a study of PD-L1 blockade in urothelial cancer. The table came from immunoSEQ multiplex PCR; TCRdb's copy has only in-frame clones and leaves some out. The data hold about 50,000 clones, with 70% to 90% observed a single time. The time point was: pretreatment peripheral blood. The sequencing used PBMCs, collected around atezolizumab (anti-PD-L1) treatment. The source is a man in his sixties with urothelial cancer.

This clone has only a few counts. The DNA for the CDR3 is TGCGCCAGCAGCCAGGCTCCAACAGGGACGGCCTACAATGAGCAGTTCTTC. Residues: CASSQAPTGTAYNEQFF. The V call is TRBV4-1, the J call TRBJ2-1, with D perhaps matching TRBD1 (6 bases). Trimming left V 3 bases short and J 2 bases short, with 17 bases between. Germline V gene sequence: CDR1 MGHRA, CDR2 YSYEKL. This CDR3 is 17 amino acids long.

In DNA form, the CDR3 reads TGTGCCAGCTCACCACAGGGGATTAATTCACCCCTCCACTTT. Encoded protein: CASSPQGINSPLHF. V usage is TRBV18 and J usage is TRBJ1-6; D may be TRBD1 (5 bases). Germline lookup yields CDR1 KGHSH and CDR2 LQKENI. V was clipped by 1 base and J by 6 bases, with 7 bases between them. This CDR3 has 14 residues.

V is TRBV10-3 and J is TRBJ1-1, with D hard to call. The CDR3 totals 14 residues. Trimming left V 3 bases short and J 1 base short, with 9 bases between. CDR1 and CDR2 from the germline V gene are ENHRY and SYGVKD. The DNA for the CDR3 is TGTGCCATCAGTGAACGGGATAAGAACACTGAAGCTTTCTTT. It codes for CAISERDKNTEAFF.

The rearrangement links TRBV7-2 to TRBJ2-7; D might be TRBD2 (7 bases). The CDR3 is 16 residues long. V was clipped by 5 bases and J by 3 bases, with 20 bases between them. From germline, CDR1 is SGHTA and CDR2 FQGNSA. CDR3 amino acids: CASSRRLGGEFYEQYF. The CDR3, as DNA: TGTGCCAGCAGCCGAAGACTAGGGGGGGAGTTCTACGAGCAGTACTTC.

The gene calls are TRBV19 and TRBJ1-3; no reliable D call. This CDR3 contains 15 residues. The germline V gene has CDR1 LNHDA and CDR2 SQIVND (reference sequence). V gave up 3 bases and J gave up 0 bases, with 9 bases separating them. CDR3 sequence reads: CASSMTGSSGNTIYF. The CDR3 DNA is TGTGCCAGTAGTATGACCGGGAGCTCTGGAAACACCATATATTTT.

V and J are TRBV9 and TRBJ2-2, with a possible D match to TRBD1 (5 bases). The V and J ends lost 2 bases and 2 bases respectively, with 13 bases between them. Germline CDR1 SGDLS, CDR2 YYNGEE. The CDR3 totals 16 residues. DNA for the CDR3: TGTGCCAGCAGCGTTGGCAGGGCCGCAAACACCGGGGAGCTGTTTTTT. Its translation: CASSVGRAANTGELFF. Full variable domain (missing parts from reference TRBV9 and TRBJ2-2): DSGVTQTPKHLITATGQRVTLRCSPRSGDLSVYWYQQSLDQGLQFLIQYYNGEERAKGNILERFSAQQFPDLHSELNLSSLELGDSALYFCASSVGRAANTGELFFGEGSRLTVL.

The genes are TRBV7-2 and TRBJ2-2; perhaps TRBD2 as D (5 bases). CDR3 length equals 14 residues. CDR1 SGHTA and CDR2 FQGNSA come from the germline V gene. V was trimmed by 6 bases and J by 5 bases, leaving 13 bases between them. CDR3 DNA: TGTGCCAGCAGTAGTCGCCGAGGGACCGGGGAGCTGTTTTTT. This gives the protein CASSSRRGTGELFF. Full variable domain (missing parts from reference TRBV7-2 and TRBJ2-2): GAGVSQSPSNKVTEKGKDVELRCDPISGHTALYWYRQSLGQGLEFLIYFQGNSAPDKSGLPSDRFSAERTGGSVSTLTIQRTQQEDSAVYLCASSSRRGTGELFFGEGSRLTVL.

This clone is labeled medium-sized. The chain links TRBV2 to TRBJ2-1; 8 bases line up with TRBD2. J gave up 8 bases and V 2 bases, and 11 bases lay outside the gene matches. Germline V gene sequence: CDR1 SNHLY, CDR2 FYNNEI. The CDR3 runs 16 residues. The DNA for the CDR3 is TGTGCCAGCAGTGAATTGGGGACTAGTCTTAGCTATGAGCAGTTCTTC. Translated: CASSELGTSLSYEQFF.

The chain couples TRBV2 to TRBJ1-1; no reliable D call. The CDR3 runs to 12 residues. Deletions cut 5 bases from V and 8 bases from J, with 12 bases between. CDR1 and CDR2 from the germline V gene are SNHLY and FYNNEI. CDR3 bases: TGTGCCAGCAGTAGATACGGCGGGGAAGCTTTCTTT. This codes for CASSRYGGEAFF.

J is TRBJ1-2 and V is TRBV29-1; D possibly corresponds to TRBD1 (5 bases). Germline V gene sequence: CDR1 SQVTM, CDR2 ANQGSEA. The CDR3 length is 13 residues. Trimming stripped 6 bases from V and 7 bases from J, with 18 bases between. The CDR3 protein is CSVSPQGTFGYTF. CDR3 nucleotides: TGCAGCGTCTCCCCCCAGGGCACCTTTGGCTACACCTTC.

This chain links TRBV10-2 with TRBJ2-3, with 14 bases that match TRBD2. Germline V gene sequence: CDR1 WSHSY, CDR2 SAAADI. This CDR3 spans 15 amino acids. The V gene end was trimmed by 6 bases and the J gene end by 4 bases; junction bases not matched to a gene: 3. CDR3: CASRGLAGVSDTQYF. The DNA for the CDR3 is TGCGCCAGCAGGGGACTAGCGGGAGTCTCAGATACGCAGTATTTT.

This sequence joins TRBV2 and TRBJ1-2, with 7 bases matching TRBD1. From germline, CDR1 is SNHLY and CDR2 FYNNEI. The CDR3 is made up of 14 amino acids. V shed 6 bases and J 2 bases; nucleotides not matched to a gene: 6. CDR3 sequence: CASRPRQGNYGYTF. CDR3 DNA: TGTGCCAGCAGACCCCGACAGGGCAACTATGGCTACACCTTC. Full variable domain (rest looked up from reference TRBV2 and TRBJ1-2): EPEVTQTPSHQVTQMGQEVILRCVPISNHLYFYWYRQILGQKVEFLVSFYNNEISEKSEIFDDQFSVERPDGSNFTLKIRSTKLEDSAMYFCASRPRQGNYGYTFGSGTRLTVV.

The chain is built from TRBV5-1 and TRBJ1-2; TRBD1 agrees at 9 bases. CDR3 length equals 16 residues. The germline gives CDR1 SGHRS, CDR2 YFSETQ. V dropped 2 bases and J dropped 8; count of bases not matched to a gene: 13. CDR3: CASSFGAGTGIMGYTF. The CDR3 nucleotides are TGCGCCAGCAGCTTTGGTGCCGGGACAGGGATTATGGGCTACACCTTC.

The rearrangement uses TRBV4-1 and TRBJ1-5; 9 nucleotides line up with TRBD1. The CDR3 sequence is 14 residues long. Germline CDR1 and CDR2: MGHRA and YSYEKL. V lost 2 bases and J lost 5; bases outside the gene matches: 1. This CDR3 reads CASSQRTGDQPQHF. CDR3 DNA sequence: TGCGCCAGCAGCCAAAGGACAGGGGATCAGCCCCAGCATTTT.

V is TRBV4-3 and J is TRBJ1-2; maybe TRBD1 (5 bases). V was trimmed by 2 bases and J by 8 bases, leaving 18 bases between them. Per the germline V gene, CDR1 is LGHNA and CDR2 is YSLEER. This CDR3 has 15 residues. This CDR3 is CASSQSVQGSYGYTF. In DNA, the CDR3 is TGCGCCAGCAGCCAATCGGTCCAGGGATCCTACGGCTACACCTTC.

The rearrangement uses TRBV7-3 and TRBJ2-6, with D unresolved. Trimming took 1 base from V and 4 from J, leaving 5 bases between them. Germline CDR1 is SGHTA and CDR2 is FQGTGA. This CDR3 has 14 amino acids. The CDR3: CASSLNLGANVLTF. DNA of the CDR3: TGTGCCAGCAGCTTAAATTTAGGGGCCAACGTCCTGACTTTC.

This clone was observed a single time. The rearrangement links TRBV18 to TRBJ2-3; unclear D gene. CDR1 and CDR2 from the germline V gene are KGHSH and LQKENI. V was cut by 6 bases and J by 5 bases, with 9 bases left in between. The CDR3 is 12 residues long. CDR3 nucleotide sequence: TGTGCCAGCTCTCCGACTCAAGATACGCAGTATTTT. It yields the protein CASSPTQDTQYF.

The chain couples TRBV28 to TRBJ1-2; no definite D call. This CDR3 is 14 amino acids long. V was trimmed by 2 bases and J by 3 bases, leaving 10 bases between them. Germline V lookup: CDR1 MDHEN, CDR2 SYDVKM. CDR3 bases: TGTGCCAGCAGTTTAAGTCGAACACACTATGGCTACACCTTC. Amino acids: CASSLSRTHYGYTF.

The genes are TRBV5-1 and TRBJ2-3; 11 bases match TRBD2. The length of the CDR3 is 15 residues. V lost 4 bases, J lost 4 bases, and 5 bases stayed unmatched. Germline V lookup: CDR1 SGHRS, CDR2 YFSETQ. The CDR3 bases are TGCGCCAGCAGCCAAAGACTAGCGGGATCAGATACGCAGTATTTT. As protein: CASSQRLAGSDTQYF.

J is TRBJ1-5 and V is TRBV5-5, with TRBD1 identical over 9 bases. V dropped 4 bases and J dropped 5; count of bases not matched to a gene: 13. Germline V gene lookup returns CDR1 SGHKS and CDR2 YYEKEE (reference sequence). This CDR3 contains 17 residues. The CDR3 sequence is CASSTIPLRTGDQPQHF. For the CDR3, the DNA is TGTGCCAGCAGCACGATTCCCCTCCGGACAGGGGATCAGCCCCAGCATTTT.

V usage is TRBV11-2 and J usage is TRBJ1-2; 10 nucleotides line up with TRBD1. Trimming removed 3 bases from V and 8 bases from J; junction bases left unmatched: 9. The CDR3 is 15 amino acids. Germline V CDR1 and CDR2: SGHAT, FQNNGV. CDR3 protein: CASSFTADRGQGYTF. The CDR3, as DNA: TGTGCCAGCAGCTTTACAGCCGACAGGGGGCAAGGCTACACCTTC.

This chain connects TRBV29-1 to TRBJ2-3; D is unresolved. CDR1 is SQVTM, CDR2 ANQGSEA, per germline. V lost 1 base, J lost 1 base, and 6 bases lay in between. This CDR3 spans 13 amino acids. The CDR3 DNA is TGCAGCGTTGAAGCGTCTGGCACAGATACGCAGTATTTT. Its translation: CSVEASGTDTQYF.

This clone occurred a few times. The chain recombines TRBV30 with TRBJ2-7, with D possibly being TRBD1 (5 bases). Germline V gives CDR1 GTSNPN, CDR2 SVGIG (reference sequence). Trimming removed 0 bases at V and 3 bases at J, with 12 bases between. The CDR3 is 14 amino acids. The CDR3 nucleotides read TGTGCCTGGAGTGTACAGGCCCGAAACTACGAGCAGTACTTC. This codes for CAWSVQARNYEQYF.

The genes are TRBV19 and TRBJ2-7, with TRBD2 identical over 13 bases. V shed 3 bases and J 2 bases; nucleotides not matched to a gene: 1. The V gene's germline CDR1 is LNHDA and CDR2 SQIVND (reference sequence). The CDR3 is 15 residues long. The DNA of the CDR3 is TGTGCCAGTAGTATTACTAGCGGGAGGGCCTACGAGCAGTACTTC. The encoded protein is CASSITSGRAYEQYF.

The CDR3 DNA reads as TGCGCCAGCAGTCCTACCGGGACTAGAAGGGCGGAGACCCAGTACTTC. Translating it yields CASSPTGTRRAETQYF. The V gene is TRBV10-2, the J gene TRBJ2-5, with TRBD2 identical over 8 bases. Germline CDR1 is WSHSY and CDR2 is SAAADI. V trimming: 5 bases; J trimming: 5 bases; junction bases outside the gene matches: 13. The CDR3 contains 16 residues.

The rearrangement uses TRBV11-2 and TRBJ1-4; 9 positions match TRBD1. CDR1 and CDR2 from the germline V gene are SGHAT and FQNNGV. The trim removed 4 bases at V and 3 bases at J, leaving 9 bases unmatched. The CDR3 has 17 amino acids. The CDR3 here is CASSSLDRGRSNEKLFF. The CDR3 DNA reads TGTGCCAGCAGCTCCCTGGACAGGGGAAGATCTAATGAAAAACTGTTTTTT. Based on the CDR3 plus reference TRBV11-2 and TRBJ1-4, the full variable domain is EAGVAQSPRYKIIEKRQSVAFWCNPISGHATLYWYQQILGQGPKLLIQFQNNGVVDDSQLPKDRFSAERLKGVDSTLKIQPAKLEDSAVYLCASSSLDRGRSNEKLFFGSGTQLSVL.

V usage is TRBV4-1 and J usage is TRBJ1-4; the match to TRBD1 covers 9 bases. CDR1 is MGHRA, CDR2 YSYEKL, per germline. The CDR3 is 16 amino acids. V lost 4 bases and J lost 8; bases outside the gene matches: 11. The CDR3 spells CASSPGRTGAEEKLFF. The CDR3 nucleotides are TGCGCCAGCAGCCCGGGAAGGACAGGGGCCGAGGAAAAACTGTTTTTT.

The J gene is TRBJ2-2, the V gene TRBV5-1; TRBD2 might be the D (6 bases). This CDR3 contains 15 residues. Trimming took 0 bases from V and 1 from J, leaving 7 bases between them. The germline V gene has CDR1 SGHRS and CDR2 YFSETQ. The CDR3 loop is CASSLDGGNTGELFF. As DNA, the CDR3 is TGCGCCAGCAGCTTGGACGGGGGGAACACCGGGGAGCTGTTTTTT.

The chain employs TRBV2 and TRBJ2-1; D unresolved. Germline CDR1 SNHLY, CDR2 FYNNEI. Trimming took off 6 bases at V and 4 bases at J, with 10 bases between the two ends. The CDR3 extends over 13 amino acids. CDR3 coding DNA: TGTGCCAGCAGCCGCGAACTTTACAATGAGCAGTTCTTC. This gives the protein CASSRELYNEQFF.